The next 16 T cell receptor beta chains were all read from a single sample in a study of CD8+CD57+ T cells in acquired aplastic anemia. CDR3 and TCR beta VDJ profiling relied on genomic DNA as the template. Using its own MiXCR run on the reads, TCRdb lists one record per CDR3 protein. The sample shows roughly 38,000 distinct CDR3 sequences, around 80% of them seen only once. The sample comprised sorted CD4+, CD8+, or CD8+CD57+ T cells (not recorded which) from PBMCs. These receptors all stem from a human donor in good health, serving as a control.

V and J are TRBV7-6 and TRBJ1-5, with D possibly being TRBD1 (6 bases). V lost 5 bases, J lost 7 bases, and 12 bases lay in between. The CDR3 has 13 amino acids. Germline CDR1 is SGHVS and CDR2 is FNYEAQ. CDR3 protein: CASSAYDRQPQHF. For the CDR3, the DNA is TGTGCCAGCAGCGCCTACGACAGGCAGCCCCAGCATTTT.

The chain recombines TRBV10-2 with TRBJ1-1; unclear D gene. Germline loops: CDR1 WSHSY, CDR2 SAAADI. The CDR3 covers 14 residues. Trimming took off 0 bases at V and 1 base at J, with 6 bases between the two ends. CDR3 protein: CASSESSSNTEAFF. For the CDR3, the DNA is TGCGCCAGCAGTGAGTCGAGTTCGAACACTGAAGCTTTCTTT.

The V gene is TRBV2, the J gene TRBJ2-3; the match to TRBD2 covers 8 bases. V lost 5 bases and J lost 3; bases outside the gene matches: 7. CDR1 is SNHLY, CDR2 FYNNEI, per germline. The CDR3 runs to 15 residues. CDR3 bases: TGTGCCAGCAGTCTTAGCGGGGTCGTTACAGATACGCAGTATTTT. This translates into CASSLSGVVTDTQYF.

The V gene is TRBV29-1, the J gene TRBJ1-2, with a weak D call TRBD1 (6 bases). The CDR3 is made up of 13 amino acids. Trimming cost V 4 bases and J 2 bases, with 11 bases left between them. Per the germline V gene, CDR1 is SQVTM and CDR2 is ANQGSEA. CDR3 coding DNA: TGCAGCGTTGGGGGTGGACAGAACTATGGCTACACCTTC. Amino acids: CSVGGGQNYGYTF.

This chain links TRBV25-1 with TRBJ2-7; 14 positions match TRBD2. Trimming removed 9 bases from V and 0 bases from J; junction bases left unmatched: 7. The germline gives CDR1 MGHDK, CDR2 SYGVNS. The CDR3 is 16 residues long. CDR3 sequence: CASSRLAGGGSYEQYF. The CDR3 bases are TGTGCCAGTAGTAGACTAGCGGGAGGGGGCTCCTACGAGCAGTACTTC.

V and J are TRBV7-2 and TRBJ2-5; D is undetermined. Per the germline V gene, CDR1 is SGHTA and CDR2 is FQGNSA. There are 14 residues in the CDR3. Trimming stripped 2 bases from V and 4 bases from J, with 11 bases between. The CDR3 here is CASSLLVGVETQYF. The CDR3 bases are TGTGCCAGCAGCTTACTAGTTGGAGTAGAGACCCAGTACTTC.

V gene TRBV6-1 combines with J gene TRBJ1-3; 7 bases line up with TRBD1. The CDR3 spans 15 residues. V lost 6 bases and J lost 1; bases outside the gene matches: 6. Germline lookup yields CDR1 MNHNS and CDR2 SASEGT. The CDR3 spells CASRVSGQSGNTIYF. CDR3 DNA: TGTGCCAGCAGAGTTTCGGGACAGTCTGGAAACACCATATATTTT.

This chain uses TRBV15 with TRBJ2-1; 7 nucleotides match TRBD1. Germline V gene data show CDR1 as LNHNV and CDR2 as YYDKDF (reference sequence). The CDR3 is 16 residues long. V lost 3 bases and J lost 0; bases outside the gene matches: 5. CDR3 nucleotides: TGTGCCACCAGCAGTGACAGGGCCGACTCCTACAATGAGCAGTTCTTC. Protein: CATSSDRADSYNEQFF.

The chain recombines TRBV7-9 with TRBJ1-2, with TRBD1 identical over 8 bases. V lost 5 bases, J lost 2 bases, and 7 bases stayed unmatched. The CDR3 has 15 amino acids. Germline V CDR1 and CDR2: SEHNR, FQNEAQ (reference sequence). This CDR3 is CASSPRTGKNYGYTF. CDR3 sequence (DNA): TGTGCCAGCAGCCCAAGGACAGGGAAGAACTATGGCTACACCTTC.

The V gene is TRBV29-1, the J gene TRBJ2-7, with 9 bases lining up with TRBD1. The CDR3 totals 12 residues. The ends lost 4 bases at V and 6 bases at J; junction bases unmatched: 4. CDR1 is SQVTM, CDR2 ANQGSEA, per germline. The CDR3 nucleotides are TGCAGCGTTGGGGACAGGGTTGGCGAGCAGTACTTC. Amino acid sequence: CSVGDRVGEQYF.

This clonotype was counted many times. The chain joins TRBV5-5 to TRBJ1-1, with 9 bases lining up with TRBD1. Trimming at V came to 4 bases and at J to 5 bases, leaving 9 bases not matched to a gene. Germline assignment: CDR1 SGHKS and CDR2 YYEKEE (reference sequence). The CDR3 has 15 amino acids. The CDR3 sequence is CASSLGQGVGTEAFF. In DNA form, the CDR3 reads TGTGCCAGCAGCCTGGGACAGGGCGTTGGTACTGAAGCTTTCTTT.

CDR3 amino acids: CASSESNSKETQYF. The DNA of the CDR3 is TGCGCCAGCAGTGAGTCGAACAGCAAGGAGACCCAGTACTTC. V and J are TRBV10-1 and TRBJ2-5; no definite D call. Germline V CDR1 and CDR2: WNHNN, SYGVQD (reference sequence). V was pared by 0 bases and J by 5 bases, with 10 bases between. The CDR3 spans 14 residues.

This chain links TRBV4-2 with TRBJ1-4, with D possibly being TRBD1 (5 bases). The CDR3 contains 14 residues. V was shortened by 4 bases and J by 5 bases, with 11 bases between the two germline ends. The germline V gene has CDR1 LGHNA and CDR2 YNFKEQ. The CDR3 DNA is TGTGCCAGCAGCCCCCCTGGGACGAATGAAAAACTGTTTTTT. Its protein is CASSPPGTNEKLFF.

The chain combines TRBV15 with TRBJ2-2; D is perhaps TRBD1 (5 bases). Looked up from germline, CDR1 is LNHNV and CDR2 is YYDKDF (reference sequence). Trimming cost V 0 bases and J 4 bases, with 9 bases left between them. The length of the CDR3 is 15 residues. CDR3 loop: CATSRDPGLTGELFF. DNA for the CDR3: TGTGCCACCAGCAGAGATCCAGGGCTCACCGGGGAGCTGTTTTTT.

The rearrangement joins TRBV11-2 to TRBJ1-6; 7 bases are shared with TRBD1. The CDR3 covers 19 residues. J was trimmed by 0 bases and V by 2 bases; bases with no gene match: 10. Germline V gene lookup returns CDR1 SGHAT and CDR2 FQNNGV. Here the CDR3 reads CASSLRPRTGISYNSPLHF. The CDR3, as DNA: TGTGCCAGCAGCTTACGACCAAGGACAGGAATCTCCTATAATTCACCCCTCCACTTT.

V usage is TRBV9 and J usage is TRBJ2-3; 14 positions agree with TRBD2. V shed 3 bases, J shed 7 bases, and the junction held 10 bases outside the gene matches. This CDR3 is built from 17 residues. Germline CDR1 is SGDLS and CDR2 is YYNGEE. As DNA, the CDR3 is TGTGCCAGCAGCGGCTGGACTAGCGGGGGGTTAGGGAATACGCAGTATTTT. Its translation is CASSGWTSGGLGNTQYF.